This T cell receptor beta chain was found in a study of sequential checkpoint blockade in melanoma. Indicated treatment: randomized to nivolumab then ipilimumab (arm A) or the reverse (arm B). Germline V gives CDR1 SGHNT, CDR2 YENEEA. The CDR3 spans 14 residues. Between the trimmed V and J ends, which lost 2 bases and 6 bases, there was a span of 13 bases. This clone has only a few counts. Data came from immunoSEQ multiplex PCR; TCRdb stores just in-frame clones and leaves some out. The data hold about 13,000 clones, with 21% observed a single time. This material consisted of tumor tissue (inferred from file names), taken from a patient given nivolumab and ipilimumab in sequence. This chain links TRBV11-3 with TRBJ1-2; D possibly corresponds to TRBD1 (5 bases). The source of this sequence is a human donor with melanoma. The CDR3: CASSLNPGMDGYTF. The CDR3 DNA follows: TGTGCCAGCAGCTTAAATCCAGGGATGGATGGCTACACCTTC.